This passage covers 24 T cell receptor beta chains from one sample sequenced in a study of T cells in Graves' hyperthyroidism and ophthalmopathy. Researchers took RNA transcripts and amplified the TCR beta CDR3 regions from them. TCR CDR3 underwent first-round RT-PCR with the HTBI primer set. TCRdb passed the multiplex PCR reads through MiXCR, listing each CDR3 protein once. The sample has about 350,000 distinct CDR3 sequences; approximately 15% are singletons. The specimen was blood. These receptors were obtained from a woman in her 30s with Graves' hyperthyroidism.

This clonotype came up many times. The V call is TRBV20-1, the J call TRBJ1-1; possibly TRBD1 for D (6 bases). V was pared by 8 bases and J by 1 base, with 20 bases between. The CDR3 sequence is 15 residues long. Looked up from germline, CDR1 is DFQATT and CDR2 is SNEGSKA (reference sequence). CDR3 bases: TGCAGTAGTGTTTCAGGGACAAAGGCGAACACTGAAGCTTTCTTT. The encoded protein is CSSVSGTKANTEAFF.

In regard to this clonotype: Given a much more abundant clone one base away, this may be a read error. This rearrangement joins TRBV19 to TRBJ2-3, with TRBD2 matching 11 bases. CDR3 length: 14 residues. The trim removed 2 bases at V and 5 bases at J, leaving 0 bases unmatched. Germline V gene data show CDR1 as LNHDA and CDR2 as SQIVND (reference sequence). CDR3 in DNA: TGTGCCAGTAGTATAACTAGCGGGGGAGATACGCAGTATTTT. Translated, it gives CASSITSGGDTQYF.

This clonotype has a count of ten or more. The genes are TRBV28 and TRBJ2-1; D is unclear. This CDR3 has 12 amino acids. Between the trimmed V and J ends, which lost 4 bases and 7 bases, there was a span of 8 bases. Per germline, CDR1 MDHEN and CDR2 SYDVKM. CDR3 region: CASSSYPNEQFF. CDR3 bases: TGTGCCAGCAGTTCCTACCCGAATGAGCAGTTCTTC. Together with reference TRBV28 and TRBJ2-1, the CDR3 gives the full variable domain: DVKVTQSSRYLVKRTGEKVFLECVQDMDHENMFWYRQDPGLGLRLIYFSYDVKMKEKGDIPEGYSVSREKKERFSLILESASTNQTSMYLCASSSYPNEQFFGPGTRLTVL.

V and J are TRBV19 and TRBJ2-1; no definite D call. V was shortened by 10 bases and J by 6 bases, with 19 bases between the two germline ends. CDR3 length: 14 amino acids. From germline, CDR1 is LNHDA and CDR2 SQIVND (reference sequence). CDR3 amino acids: CATSSSTLSNEQFF. CDR3 in DNA: TGTGCCACCTCCTCGTCGACTCTCTCCAATGAGCAGTTCTTC.

This clonotype was recorded a few times. The rearrangement joins TRBV29-1 to TRBJ2-3; the D is unclear. The germline V gene encodes CDR1 SQVTM and CDR2 ANQGSEA. V was pared by 4 bases and J by 6 bases, with 8 bases between. This CDR3 spans 11 amino acids. The CDR3 sequence is CSVGIGDTQYF. CDR3 DNA sequence: TGCAGCGTTGGCATAGGGGATACGCAGTATTTT.

This chain uses TRBV7-9 with TRBJ2-5, with no clear D. Germline lookup yields CDR1 SEHNR and CDR2 FQNEAQ (reference sequence). V dropped 4 bases and J dropped 5 bases, with 8 bases sitting between them. This CDR3 contains 12 residues. The CDR3, as DNA: TGTGCCAGCAGCTCCGAGACGGAGACCCAGTACTTC. This sequence encodes CASSSETETQYF.

This clonotype counts as medium-sized. V usage is TRBV2 and J usage is TRBJ1-1; D ambiguous. V lost 3 bases, J lost 1 base, and 6 bases lay in between. The germline gives CDR1 SNHLY, CDR2 FYNNEI. The CDR3 length is 13 residues. The CDR3 loop is CASSEGENTEAFF. The CDR3 DNA reads as TGTGCCAGCAGTGAGGGCGAGAACACTGAAGCTTTCTTT.

V is TRBV20-1 and J is TRBJ2-1; possibly TRBD2 for D (5 bases). CDR1 and CDR2 (germline): DFQATT, SNEGSKA (reference sequence). This CDR3 region has 15 residues. The V gene lost 6 bases and the J gene lost 2 bases, with 17 bases spanning the gap. The CDR3 DNA reads as TGCAGTGCCGCACCAGGAGGTGGTGCCTACAATGAGCAGTTCTTC. It yields the protein CSAAPGGGAYNEQFF.

CDR3 sequence (DNA): TGCGCCAGCGGCCCGTTTAATAGCAATCAGCCCCAGCATTTT. Encoded protein: CASGPFNSNQPQHF. V and J are TRBV4-1 and TRBJ1-5; D not resolved. The CDR3 is 14 amino acids. V shed 8 bases and J shed 0 bases, with 11 bases lying between them. The germline CDR1 and CDR2 sequences are MGHRA and YSYEKL.

J is TRBJ2-3 and V is TRBV29-1; D is possibly TRBD2 (6 bases). This CDR3 has 14 amino acids. Germline values: CDR1 SQVTM, CDR2 ANQGSEA. Trimming cost V 6 bases and J 1 base, with 14 bases left between them. The CDR3 loop reads CSVPRVAGTDTQYF. The CDR3 DNA reads as TGCAGCGTCCCTCGGGTAGCGGGCACAGATACGCAGTATTTT.

The chain combines TRBV5-1 with TRBJ2-3; D remains unclear. V lost 5 bases and J 2 bases, leaving 9 bases between the germline ends. The CDR3 is 13 amino acids. The germline CDR1 and CDR2 sequences are SGHRS and YFSETQ. The CDR3 loop reads CASSHQITDTQYF. The CDR3 DNA reads as TGCGCCAGCAGTCACCAGATCACAGATACGCAGTATTTT.

This clonotype was counted between two and nine times. This chain joins TRBV20-1 and TRBJ1-6, with a possible D match to TRBD1 (5 bases). V lost 7 bases, J lost 7 bases, and 14 bases lay in between. Germline V gene sequence: CDR1 DFQATT, CDR2 SNEGSKA (reference sequence). This CDR3 is built from 13 residues. In nucleotides, the CDR3 is TGCAGTGGGATAGGGGAGGGAAATTCACCCCTCCACTTT. It yields the protein CSGIGEGNSPLHF.

This clonotype came up many times. The genes are TRBV7-3 and TRBJ2-1, with TRBD2 identical over 10 bases. This CDR3 has 15 amino acids. The trim removed 3 bases at V and 10 bases at J, leaving 9 bases unmatched. CDR1 SGHTA and CDR2 FQGTGA come from the germline V gene. The CDR3 sequence is CASSFRLAGDGEQFF. The DNA of the CDR3 is TGTGCCAGCAGCTTTCGGCTAGCGGGAGACGGCGAGCAGTTCTTC.

CDR3 DNA: TGTGCCAGCAGCTTAAAGGTCAGGGCTGAAGCTTTCTTT. It is translated as CASSLKVRAEAFF. This chain uses TRBV7-2 with TRBJ1-1; D perhaps matches TRBD1 (5 bases). The CDR3 loop spans 13 amino acids. Trimming stripped 2 bases from V and 6 bases from J, with 10 bases between. Germline V gene lookup returns CDR1 SGHTA and CDR2 FQGNSA.

This clonotype has a count of ten or more. This sequence joins TRBV3-1 and TRBJ1-1, with D possibly matching TRBD1 (6 bases). Germline V gives CDR1 LGHDT, CDR2 YNNKEL (reference sequence). V was pared by 3 bases and J by 1 base, with 21 bases between. The CDR3 runs 18 residues. CDR3 sequence reads: CASSHRSNRDTRNTEAFF. The CDR3, as DNA: TGTGCCAGCAGCCATAGGTCAAACCGGGACACACGGAACACTGAAGCTTTCTTT.

This clonotype was detected a few times. The chain employs TRBV19 and TRBJ1-2; TRBD1 might be the D (5 bases). The V end lost 5 bases, the J end lost 4 bases, and 14 bases lay between the germline ends. The V gene's germline CDR1 is LNHDA and CDR2 SQIVND (reference sequence). The CDR3 has 14 amino acids. The CDR3 protein is CASSSSRQSYGYTF. In DNA form, the CDR3 reads TGTGCCAGTAGTTCCAGCCGACAGTCCTATGGCTACACCTTC.

This clonotype was counted many times. V is TRBV2 and J is TRBJ2-1; no clear D gene. Germline V gives CDR1 SNHLY, CDR2 FYNNEI. This CDR3 is built from 15 residues. Between the trimmed V and J ends, which lost 3 bases and 0 bases, there was a span of 9 bases. The CDR3 here is CASSDQSISYNEQFF. The CDR3 nucleotides read TGTGCCAGCAGTGATCAATCAATCTCCTACAATGAGCAGTTCTTC.

On this clonotype: Since a much larger clone is just one base distant, this may be a read error. This rearrangement joins TRBV11-1 to TRBJ2-5; TRBD2 aligns across 13 bases. The CDR3 covers 15 residues. Germline V gene lookup returns CDR1 SGHAT and CDR2 FQDESV (reference sequence). Here the CDR3 DNA reads TGTGCCAGCAGCCATGGACTAGCGGGAGAGGAGATCCAGTACTTC. It codes for CASSHGLAGEEIQYF. Based on the CDR3 plus reference TRBV11-1 and TRBJ2-5, the full variable domain is EAEVAQSPRYKITEKSQAVAFWCDPISGHATLYWYRQILGQGPELLVQFQDESVVDDSQLPKDRFSAERLKGVDSTLKIQPAELGDSAMYLCASSHGLAGEEIQYFGPGTRLLVL.

In this sample, this clonotype turned up a few times. CDR3 coding DNA: TGTGCCTGGAGTGTATCGTCGGGACAGCGTAATTCACCCCTCCACTTT. It encodes CAWSVSSGQRNSPLHF. The V and J genes are TRBV30 and TRBJ1-6, with 7 bases that match TRBD1. V gave up 0 bases and J gave up 6 bases; unmatched junction bases: 8. This CDR3 is 16 amino acids long. The germline CDR1 and CDR2 sequences are GTSNPN and SVGIG (reference sequence).

This clonotype was seen at least ten times. The chain uses TRBV28 and TRBJ2-5; D gene ambiguous. From germline, CDR1 is MDHEN and CDR2 SYDVKM. This CDR3 is built from 10 residues. Trimming removed 3 bases from V and 5 bases from J, with 1 base in between. The CDR3 loop reads CASSLETQYF. Written as DNA, the CDR3 is TGTGCCAGCAGTTTGGAGACCCAGTACTTC. Full variable domain (remainder filled in from reference TRBV28 and TRBJ2-5): DVKVTQSSRYLVKRTGEKVFLECVQDMDHENMFWYRQDPGLGLRLIYFSYDVKMKEKGDIPEGYSVSREKKERFSLILESASTNQTSMYLCASSLETQYFGPGTRLLVL.

The CDR3 coding sequence is TGCAGCGTTGGGGAGGGCCTCCAGGCTGAAGCTTTCTTT. It specifies CSVGEGLQAEAFF. The chain links TRBV29-1 to TRBJ1-1; D is unclear. The V end was cut by 4 bases, the J end by 6 bases, with 15 bases between. Germline loops: CDR1 SQVTM, CDR2 ANQGSEA. This CDR3 contains 13 residues.

The genes are TRBV20-1 and TRBJ2-4; TRBD1 matches 8 bases. Germline loops: CDR1 DFQATT, CDR2 SNEGSKA (reference sequence). CDR3 length: 17 amino acids. V was clipped by 3 bases and J by 4 bases; unmatched bases: 14. The CDR3 nucleotides read TGCAGTGCTAGCCCGCCAGGTCAGGGGGCGGGAAAAAACATTCAGTACTTC. This sequence encodes CSASPPGQGAGKNIQYF.

Ten or more counts support this clonotype. The V gene is TRBV11-2, the J gene TRBJ2-5; D ambiguous. CDR1 is SGHAT, CDR2 FQNNGV, per germline. CDR3 length: 12 amino acids. The V and J ends lost 6 bases and 7 bases respectively, with 12 bases between them. The CDR3 region is CASRAPDGTQYF. CDR3 coding DNA: TGTGCCAGCAGGGCACCAGATGGGACCCAGTACTTC. Looking up the rest from reference TRBV11-2 and TRBJ2-5 gives the full variable domain: EAGVAQSPRYKIIEKRQSVAFWCNPISGHATLYWYQQILGQGPKLLIQFQNNGVVDDSQLPKDRFSAERLKGVDSTLKIQPAKLEDSAVYLCASRAPDGTQYFGPGTRLLVL.

This clonotype was observed many times. The rearrangement uses TRBV6-1 and TRBJ1-4; a weak D match, TRBD1 (5 bases). The CDR3 sequence is 15 residues long. The germline V gene has CDR1 MNHNS and CDR2 SASEGT. V shed 5 bases and J shed 8 bases, with 18 bases lying between them. CDR3 protein: CASSYSGHTGEKLFF. The CDR3 DNA follows: TGTGCCAGCAGTTATTCGGGGCATACTGGGGAAAAACTGTTTTTT.